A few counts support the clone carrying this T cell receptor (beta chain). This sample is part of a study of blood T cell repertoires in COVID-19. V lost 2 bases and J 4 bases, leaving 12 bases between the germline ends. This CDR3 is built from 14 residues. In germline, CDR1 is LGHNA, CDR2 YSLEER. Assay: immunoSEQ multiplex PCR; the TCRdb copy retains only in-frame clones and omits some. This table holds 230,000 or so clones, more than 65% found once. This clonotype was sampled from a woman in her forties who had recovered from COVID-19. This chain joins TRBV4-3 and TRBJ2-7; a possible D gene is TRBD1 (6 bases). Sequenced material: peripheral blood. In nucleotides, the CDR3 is TGCGCCAGCAGCCAACTCCGCAGGGGTTACGAGCAGTACTTC. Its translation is CASSQLRRGYEQYF.